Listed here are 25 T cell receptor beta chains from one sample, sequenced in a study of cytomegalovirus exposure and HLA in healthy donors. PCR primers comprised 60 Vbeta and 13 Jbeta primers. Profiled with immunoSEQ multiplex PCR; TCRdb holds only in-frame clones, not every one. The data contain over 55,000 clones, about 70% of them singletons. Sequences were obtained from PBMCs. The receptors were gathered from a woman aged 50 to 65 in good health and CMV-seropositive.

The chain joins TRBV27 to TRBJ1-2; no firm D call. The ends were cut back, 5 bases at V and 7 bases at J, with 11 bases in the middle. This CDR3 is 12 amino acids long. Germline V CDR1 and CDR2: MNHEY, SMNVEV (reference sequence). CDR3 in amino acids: CASSQSMSGYTF. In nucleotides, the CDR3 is TGTGCCAGCAGTCAATCTATGTCTGGCTACACCTTC.

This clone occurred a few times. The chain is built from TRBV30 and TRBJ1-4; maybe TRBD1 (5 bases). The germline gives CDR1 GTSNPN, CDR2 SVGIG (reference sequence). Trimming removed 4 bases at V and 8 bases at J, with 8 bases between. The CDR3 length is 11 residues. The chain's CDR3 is CAWTAGEKLFF. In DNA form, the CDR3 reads TGTGCCTGGACGGCAGGGGAAAAACTGTTTTTT.

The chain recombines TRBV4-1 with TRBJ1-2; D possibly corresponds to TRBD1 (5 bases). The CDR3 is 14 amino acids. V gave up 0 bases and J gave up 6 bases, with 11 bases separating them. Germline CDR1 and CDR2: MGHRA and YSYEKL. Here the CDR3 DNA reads TGCGCCAGCAGCCAAGATTGGGGGGTTGATGGCTACACCTTC. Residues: CASSQDWGVDGYTF.

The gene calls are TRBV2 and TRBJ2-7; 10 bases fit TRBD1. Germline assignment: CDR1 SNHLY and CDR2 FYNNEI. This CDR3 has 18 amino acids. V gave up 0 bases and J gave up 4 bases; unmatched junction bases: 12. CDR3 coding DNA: TGTGCCAGCAGTGAAGCGCTTCAGGCGACAGGGGGCGAATACGAGCAGTACTTC. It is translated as CASSEALQATGGEYEQYF.

In DNA, the CDR3 is TGTGCCAGCAGCCAAGGTCTGGGGGGTAGCTCCTACGAGCAGTACTTC. This codes for CASSQGLGGSSYEQYF. This chain connects TRBV14 to TRBJ2-7; maybe TRBD2 (6 bases). Germline V lookup: CDR1 SGHDN, CDR2 FVKESK. V lost 1 base to trimming and J lost 0 bases, with 13 bases between them. CDR3 size: 16 residues.

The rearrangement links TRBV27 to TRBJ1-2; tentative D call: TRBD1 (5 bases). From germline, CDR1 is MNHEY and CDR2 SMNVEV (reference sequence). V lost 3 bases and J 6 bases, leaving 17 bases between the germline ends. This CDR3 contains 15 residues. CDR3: CASSFYPGTADGYTF. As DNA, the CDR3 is TGTGCCAGCAGTTTTTATCCCGGGACTGCCGATGGCTACACCTTC.

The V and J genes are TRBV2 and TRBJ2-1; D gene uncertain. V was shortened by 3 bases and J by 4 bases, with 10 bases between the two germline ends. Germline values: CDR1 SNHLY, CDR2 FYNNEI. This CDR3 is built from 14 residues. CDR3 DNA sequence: TGTGCCAGCAGTGAGTCGTCTGCGTACAATGAGCAGTTCTTC. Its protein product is CASSESSAYNEQFF.

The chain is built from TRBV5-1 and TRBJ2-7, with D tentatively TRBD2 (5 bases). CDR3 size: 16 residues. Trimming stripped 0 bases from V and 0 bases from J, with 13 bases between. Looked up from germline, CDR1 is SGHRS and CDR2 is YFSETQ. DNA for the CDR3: TGCGCCAGCAGCTTGGCCAGTCCGGGGATCTCCTACGAGCAGTACTTC. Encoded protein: CASSLASPGISYEQYF.

CDR3 protein: CASSLEFSSSGTQETQYF. Here the CDR3 DNA reads TGTGCCAGCAGCTTAGAGTTTTCTAGCAGTGGGACACAAGAGACCCAGTACTTC. The chain employs TRBV7-8 and TRBJ2-5; D possibly corresponds to TRBD1 (6 bases). With 1 base removed from V and 2 bases from J, the gap between germline ends came to 20 bases. The germline V gene has CDR1 SGHVS and CDR2 FQNEAQ. The CDR3 has 18 amino acids. The full variable domain, in which reference TRBV7-8 and TRBJ2-5 provide the parts outside the CDR3, is GAGVSQSPRYKVAKRGQDVALRCDPISGHVSLFWYQQALGQGPEFLTYFQNEAQLDKSGLPSDRFFAERPEGSVSTLKIQRTQQEDSAVYLCASSLEFSSSGTQETQYFGPGTRLLVL.

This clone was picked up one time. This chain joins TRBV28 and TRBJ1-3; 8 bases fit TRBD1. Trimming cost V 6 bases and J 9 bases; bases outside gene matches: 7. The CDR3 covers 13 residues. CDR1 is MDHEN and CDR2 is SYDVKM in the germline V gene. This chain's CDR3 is CASSPDRGGTIYF. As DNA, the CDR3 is TGTGCCAGCAGCCCCGACAGGGGAGGCACCATATATTTT.

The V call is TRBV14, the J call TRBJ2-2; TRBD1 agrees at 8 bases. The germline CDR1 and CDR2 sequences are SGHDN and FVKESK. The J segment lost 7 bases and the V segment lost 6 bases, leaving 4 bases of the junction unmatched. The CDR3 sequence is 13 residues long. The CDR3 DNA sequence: TGTGCCAGCAGTCGACAGGGGTTCGGGGAGCTGTTTTTT. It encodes CASSRQGFGELFF.

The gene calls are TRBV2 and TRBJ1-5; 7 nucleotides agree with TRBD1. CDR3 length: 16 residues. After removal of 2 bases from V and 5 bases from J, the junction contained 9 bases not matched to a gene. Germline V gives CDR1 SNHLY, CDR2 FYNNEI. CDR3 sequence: CASSEFPQGVDQPQHF. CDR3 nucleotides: TGTGCCAGCAGTGAATTCCCTCAGGGGGTGGATCAGCCCCAGCATTTT.

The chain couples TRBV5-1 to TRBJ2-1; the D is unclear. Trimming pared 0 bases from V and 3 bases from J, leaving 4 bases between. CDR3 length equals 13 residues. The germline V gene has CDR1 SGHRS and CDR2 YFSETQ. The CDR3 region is CASSLGSYNEQFF. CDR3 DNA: TGCGCCAGCAGCTTGGGGAGCTACAATGAGCAGTTCTTC. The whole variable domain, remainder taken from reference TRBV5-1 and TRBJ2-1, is KAGVTQTPRYLIKTRGQQVTLSCSPISGHRSVSWYQQTPGQGLQFLFEYFSETQRNKGNFPGRFSGRQFSNSRSEMNVSTLELGDSALYLCASSLGSYNEQFFGPGTRLTVL.

CDR3: CASSRRGANVLTF. CDR3 bases: TGTGCCAGCAGCCGGAGGGGGGCCAACGTCCTGACTTTC. The chain employs TRBV2 and TRBJ2-6, with D possibly TRBD2 on 5 matching bases. The germline V and J ends were trimmed by 6 bases and 4 bases, with 7 bases remaining between them. The germline V gene has CDR1 SNHLY and CDR2 FYNNEI. CDR3 length: 13 amino acids.

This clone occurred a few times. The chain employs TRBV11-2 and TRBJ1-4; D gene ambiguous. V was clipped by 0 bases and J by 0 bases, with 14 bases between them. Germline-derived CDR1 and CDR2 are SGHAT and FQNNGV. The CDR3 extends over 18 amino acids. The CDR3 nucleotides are TGTGCCAGCAGCTTAGATCGGAGGATTGGGGCAACTAATGAAAAACTGTTTTTT. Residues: CASSLDRRIGATNEKLFF. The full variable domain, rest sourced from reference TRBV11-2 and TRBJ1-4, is EAGVAQSPRYKIIEKRQSVAFWCNPISGHATLYWYQQILGQGPKLLIQFQNNGVVDDSQLPKDRFSAERLKGVDSTLKIQPAKLEDSAVYLCASSLDRRIGATNEKLFFGSGTQLSVL.

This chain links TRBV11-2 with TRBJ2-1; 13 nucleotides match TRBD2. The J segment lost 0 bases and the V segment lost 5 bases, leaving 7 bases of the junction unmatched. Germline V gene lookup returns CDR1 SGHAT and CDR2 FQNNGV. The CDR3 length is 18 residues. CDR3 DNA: TGTGCCAGCAGCCTCGGACTAGCGGGGGAGACCTCCTACAATGAGCAGTTCTTC. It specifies CASSLGLAGETSYNEQFF.

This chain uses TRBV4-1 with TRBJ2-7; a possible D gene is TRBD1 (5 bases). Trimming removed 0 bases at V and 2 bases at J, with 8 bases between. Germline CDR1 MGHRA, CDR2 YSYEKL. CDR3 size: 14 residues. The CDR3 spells CASSQDPGPYEQYF. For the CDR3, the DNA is TGCGCCAGCAGCCAAGACCCAGGGCCCTACGAGCAGTACTTC.

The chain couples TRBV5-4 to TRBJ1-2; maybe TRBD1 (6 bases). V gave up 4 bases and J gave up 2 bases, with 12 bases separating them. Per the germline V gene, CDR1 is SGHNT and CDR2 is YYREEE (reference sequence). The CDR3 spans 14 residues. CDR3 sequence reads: CASSTDSQNYGYTF. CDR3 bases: TGTGCCAGCAGCACGGACAGTCAAAACTATGGCTACACCTTC.

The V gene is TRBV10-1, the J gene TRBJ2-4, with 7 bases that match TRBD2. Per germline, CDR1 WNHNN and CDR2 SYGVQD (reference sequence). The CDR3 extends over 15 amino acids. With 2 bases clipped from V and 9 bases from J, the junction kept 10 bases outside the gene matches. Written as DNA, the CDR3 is TGCGCCAGCAGTGAGACTAGCGATACCTATGGCATTCAGTACTTC. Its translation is CASSETSDTYGIQYF.

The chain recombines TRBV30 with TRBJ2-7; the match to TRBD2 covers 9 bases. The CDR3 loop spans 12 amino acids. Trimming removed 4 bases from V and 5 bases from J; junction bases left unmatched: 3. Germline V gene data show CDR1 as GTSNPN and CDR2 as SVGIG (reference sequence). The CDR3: CAWKGLADEQYF. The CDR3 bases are TGTGCCTGGAAGGGACTAGCAGACGAGCAGTACTTC.

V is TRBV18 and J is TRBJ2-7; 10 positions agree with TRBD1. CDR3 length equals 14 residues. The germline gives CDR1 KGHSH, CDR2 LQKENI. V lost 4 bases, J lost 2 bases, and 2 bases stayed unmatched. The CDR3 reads CASSLGQGAYEQYF. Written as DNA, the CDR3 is TGTGCCAGCTCACTCGGACAGGGGGCCTACGAGCAGTACTTC. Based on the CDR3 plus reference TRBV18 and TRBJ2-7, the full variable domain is NAGVMQNPRHLVRRRGQEARLRCSPMKGHSHVYWYRQLPEEGLKFMVYLQKENIIDESGMPKERFSAEFPKEGPSILRIQQVVRGDSAAYFCASSLGQGAYEQYFGPGTRLTVT.

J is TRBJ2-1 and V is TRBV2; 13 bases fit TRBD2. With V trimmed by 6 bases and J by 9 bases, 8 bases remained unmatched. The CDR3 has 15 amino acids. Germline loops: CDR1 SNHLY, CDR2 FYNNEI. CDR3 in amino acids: CASSSGLAGVFEQFF. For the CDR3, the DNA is TGTGCCAGCAGCTCCGGACTAGCGGGAGTGTTTGAGCAGTTCTTC. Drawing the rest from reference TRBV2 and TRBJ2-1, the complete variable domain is EPEVTQTPSHQVTQMGQEVILRCVPISNHLYFYWYRQILGQKVEFLVSFYNNEISEKSEIFDDQFSVERPDGSNFTLKIRSTKLEDSAMYFCASSSGLAGVFEQFFGPGTRLTVL.

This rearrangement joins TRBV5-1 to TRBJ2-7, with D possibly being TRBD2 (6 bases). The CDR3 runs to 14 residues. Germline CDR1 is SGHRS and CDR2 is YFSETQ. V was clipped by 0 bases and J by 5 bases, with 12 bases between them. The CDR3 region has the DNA TGCGCCAGCAGCTTGGCCGGGACTCAGGACGAGCAGTACTTC. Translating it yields CASSLAGTQDEQYF.

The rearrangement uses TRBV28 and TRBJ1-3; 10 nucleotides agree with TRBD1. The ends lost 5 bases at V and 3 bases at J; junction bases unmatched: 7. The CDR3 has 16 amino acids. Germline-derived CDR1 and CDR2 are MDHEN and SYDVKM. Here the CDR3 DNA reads TGTGCCAGCAGTCCCGCCGGGACAGGGGTTGGAAACACCATATATTTT. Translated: CASSPAGTGVGNTIYF. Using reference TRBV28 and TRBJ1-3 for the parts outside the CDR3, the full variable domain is DVKVTQSSRYLVKRTGEKVFLECVQDMDHENMFWYRQDPGLGLRLIYFSYDVKMKEKGDIPEGYSVSREKKERFSLILESASTNQTSMYLCASSPAGTGVGNTIYFGEGSWLTVV.

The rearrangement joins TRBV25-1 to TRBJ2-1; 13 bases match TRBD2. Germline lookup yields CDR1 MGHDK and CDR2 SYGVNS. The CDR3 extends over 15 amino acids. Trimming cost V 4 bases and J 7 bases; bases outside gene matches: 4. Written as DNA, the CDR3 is TGTGCCAGCAGTGGGGGACTAGCGGGGAAAAATGAGCAGTTCTTC. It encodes CASSGGLAGKNEQFF.